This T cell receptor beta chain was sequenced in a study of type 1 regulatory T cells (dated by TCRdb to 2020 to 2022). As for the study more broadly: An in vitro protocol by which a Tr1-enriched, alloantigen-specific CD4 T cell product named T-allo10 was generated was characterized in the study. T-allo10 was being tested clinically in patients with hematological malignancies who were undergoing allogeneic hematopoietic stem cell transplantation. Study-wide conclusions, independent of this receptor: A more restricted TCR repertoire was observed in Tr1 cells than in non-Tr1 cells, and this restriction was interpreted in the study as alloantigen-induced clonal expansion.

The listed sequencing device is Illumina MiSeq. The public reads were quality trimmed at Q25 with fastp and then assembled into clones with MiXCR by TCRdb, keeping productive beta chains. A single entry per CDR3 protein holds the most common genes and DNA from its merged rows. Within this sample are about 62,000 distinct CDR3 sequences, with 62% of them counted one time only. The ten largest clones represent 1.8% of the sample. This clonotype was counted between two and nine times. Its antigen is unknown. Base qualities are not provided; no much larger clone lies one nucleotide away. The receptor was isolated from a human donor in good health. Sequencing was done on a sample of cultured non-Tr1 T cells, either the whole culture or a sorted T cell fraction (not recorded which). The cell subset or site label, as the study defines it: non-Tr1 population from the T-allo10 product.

In nucleotide form, the sequence is TGTGCCAGCAGTGCGACTAGCGGGATCCATGAGCAGTTCTTC. The resulting protein is CASSATSGIHEQFF. The chain links TRBV6-5 with TRBJ2-1, with TRBD2 identical over 11 junction bases. CDR1 MNHEY and CDR2 SVGAGI are derived from the germline V gene. V and J are trimmed by 5 bases and 8 bases, and the gene matches miss 5 bases of the junction. From cysteine to phenylalanine, the CDR3 is 14 amino acids long. Only CDR3 DNA is held: 42 bases, read in frame from base 1.